This T cell receptor (beta chain) was observed in a study of T cell clonality in common variable immunodeficiency. Germline-derived CDR1 and CDR2 are SEHNR and FQNEAQ (reference sequence). This CDR3 contains 15 residues. V shed 5 bases, J shed 4 bases, and the junction held 9 bases outside the gene matches. This clone was seen repeatedly, ten times or more. Its antigen is currently unknown. The read stops 3 residues short of the end of the CDR3; the missing end is completed from the germline J gene. TCRdb's copy holds only in-frame clones and misses some; the assay was immunoSEQ multiplex PCR. The sample is made up of about 81,000 clones, none counted only once. Regarding the study as a whole: TCRbeta clonality was increased in CVID versus healthy controls.

The sequencing input was peripheral blood mononuclear cells. The chain has TRBV7-9 and TRBJ2-3; 7 nucleotides match TRBD1. The sequence was obtained from a person between 18 and 75 years old in good health. The CDR3 is CASSLDRADSDTQYF. CDR3 DNA (partial): TGTGCCAGCAGCCTAGACAGGGCCGACTCAGATACG.